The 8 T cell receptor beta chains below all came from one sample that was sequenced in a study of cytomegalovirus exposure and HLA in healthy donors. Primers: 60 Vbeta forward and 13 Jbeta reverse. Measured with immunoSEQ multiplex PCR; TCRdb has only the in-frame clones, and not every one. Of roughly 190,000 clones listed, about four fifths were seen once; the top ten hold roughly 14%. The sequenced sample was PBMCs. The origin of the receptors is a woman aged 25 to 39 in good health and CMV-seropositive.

In DNA form, the CDR3 reads TGTGCCAGCAGTTTCCGTTCCTACGAGCAGTACTTC. It specifies CASSFRSYEQYF. This chain links TRBV28 with TRBJ2-5; no firm D call. The end of the DNA aligns better with TRBJ2-7, so the J call may be wrong. The CDR3 runs 12 residues. Looked up from germline, CDR1 is MDHEN and CDR2 is SYDVKM.

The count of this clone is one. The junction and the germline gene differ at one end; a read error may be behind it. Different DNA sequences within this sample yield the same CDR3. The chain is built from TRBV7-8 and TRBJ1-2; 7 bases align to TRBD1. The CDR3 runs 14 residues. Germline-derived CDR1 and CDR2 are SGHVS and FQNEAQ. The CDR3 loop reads CASSLAARGYGYTF. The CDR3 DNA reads TGTGCCAGCAGCTTAGCCGCCAGGGGGTACGGCTACACCTTT.

CDR3 sequence reads: CASSLTPAGPLHF. DNA of the CDR3: TGTGCCAGCAGCTTAACCCCCGCGGGACCCCTCCACTTT. This chain uses TRBV7-3 with TRBJ1-6; the D is unclear. This CDR3 spans 13 amino acids. Germline CDR1 is SGHTA and CDR2 is FQGTGA. Trimming took 0 bases from V and 12 from J, leaving 9 bases between them.

The CDR3 DNA is TGCGGGGCCGGCACTGAAGCTTTCTTT. Amino acid sequence: CGAGTEAFF. The chain couples TRBV29-1 to TRBJ1-1, with TRBD1 as a possible D gene (5 bases). The germline CDR1 and CDR2 sequences are SQVTM and ANQGSEA. The CDR3 is 9 amino acids.

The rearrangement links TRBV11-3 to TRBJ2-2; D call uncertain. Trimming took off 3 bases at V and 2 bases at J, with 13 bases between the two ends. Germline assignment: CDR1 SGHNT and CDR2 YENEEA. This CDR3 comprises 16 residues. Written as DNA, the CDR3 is TGTGCCAGCAGCTTGGCGGCTCCAGTTAACACCGGGGAGCTGTTTTTT. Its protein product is CASSLAAPVNTGELFF.

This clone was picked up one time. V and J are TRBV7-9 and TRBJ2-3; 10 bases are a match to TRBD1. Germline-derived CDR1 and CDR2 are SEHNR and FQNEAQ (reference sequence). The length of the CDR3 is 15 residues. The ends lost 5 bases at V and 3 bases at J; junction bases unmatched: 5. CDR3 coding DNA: TGTGCCAGCAGCCCAGACAGGGGGCGGACAGATACGCAGTATTTT. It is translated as CASSPDRGRTDTQYF. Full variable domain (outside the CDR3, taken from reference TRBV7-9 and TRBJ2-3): DTGVSQNPRHKITKRGQNVTFRCDPISEHNRLYWYRQTLGQGPEFLTYFQNEAQLEKSRLLSDRFSAERPKGSFSTLEIQRTEQGDSAMYLCASSPDRGRTDTQYFGPGTRLTVL.

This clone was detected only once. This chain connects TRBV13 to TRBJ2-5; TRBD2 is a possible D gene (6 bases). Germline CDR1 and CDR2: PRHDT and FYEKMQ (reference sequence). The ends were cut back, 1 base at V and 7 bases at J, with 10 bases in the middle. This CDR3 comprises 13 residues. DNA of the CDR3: TGTGCCAGCAGCTTAGCCCGGGGAGGGACCCAGTACTTC. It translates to CASSLARGGTQYF.

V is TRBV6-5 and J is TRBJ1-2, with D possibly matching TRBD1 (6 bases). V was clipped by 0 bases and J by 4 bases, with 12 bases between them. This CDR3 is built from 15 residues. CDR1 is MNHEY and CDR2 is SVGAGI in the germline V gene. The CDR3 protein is CASSYSGAETYGYTF. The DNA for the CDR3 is TGTGCCAGCAGTTACTCGGGGGCAGAGACCTATGGCTACACCTTC.